Listed below are T cell receptor beta chains from one sample, sequenced in a study of post-analysis software for immune sequencing data. From the PCR reads, TCRdb called clonotypes with MiXCR, one entry per CDR3 protein. The profile shows some 160,000 distinct CDR3 sequences, 35% to 40% of them singletons. The sequences come from blood, collected after autologous hematopoietic stem cell transplantation. These receptor sequences come from a girl aged 5-17 years with multiple sclerosis. Both conserved end residues are part of each CDR3. The D gene is left open where the match is weak. Clone size appears in some rows only: once, few, many, or a class for an expanded clone.

v_call	d_call	clone_size	j_call	cdr3_nt	cdr3_aa
TRBV6-5	.	.	TRBJ2-1	TGTGCCAGCAGTCCAAAACGGCCCCAGGGACGCAATGAGCAGTTCTTC	CASSPKRPQGRNEQFF
TRBV2	.	.	TRBJ2-7	TGTGCCAGCAGTGATGTGCTCTCCTACGAGCAGTACTTC	CASSDVLSYEQYF
TRBV29-1	.	many	TRBJ1-2	TGCAGCGTTGAACACCGAGCCTATGGCTACACCTTC	CSVEHRAYGYTF
TRBV29-1	TRBD1	few	TRBJ1-1	TGCAGCGCCAACCCCGGGACAGGGAGTTGGAGGACTGAAGCTTTCTTT	CSANPGTGSWRTEAFF
TRBV19	.	.	TRBJ2-6	TGTGCCAGTAGTATGTCGGGCTCTGGGGCCAACGTCCTGACTTTC	CASSMSGSGANVLTF
TRBV29-1	.	few	TRBJ2-7	TGCAGCCCACTGGGGGCCAAAACCCCGGAGCGCTACGAGCAGTACTTC	CSPLGAKTPERYEQYF
TRBV24-1	.	.	TRBJ2-7	TGTGCCACCAGTGGCGATGGCTCCTACAATGAGCAGTACTTC	CATSGDGSYNEQYF
TRBV6-5	TRBD2	.	TRBJ2-3	TGTGCCAGGACGGGCGGGGGGGGTACGCAGTATTTT	CARTGGGGTQYF
TRBV20-1	.	.	TRBJ1-1	TGCAGTGCCGCCCTTGGGAAGCCTGAAGCTTTCTTT	CSAALGKPEAFF
TRBV28	TRBD2	few	TRBJ2-3	TGTGCCAGCAGTTCTGGCGGGAGACGGGATACGCAGTATTTT	CASSSGGRRDTQYF
TRBV20-1	TRBD1	.	TRBJ2-7	TGCAGTGCCCCCTCGGGACAGGGGACCTACGAGCAGTACTTC	CSAPSGQGTYEQYF
TRBV20-1	TRBD2	.	TRBJ2-7	TGCAGTGCTAGCGTACTAGCGGGACCCTACGAGCAGTACTTC	CSASVLAGPYEQYF
TRBV24-1	.	.	TRBJ2-2	TGTGCCACCAGTGATCCGGGCGGCACCGTAACCGGGGAGCTGTTTTTT	CATSDPGGTVTGELFF
TRBV18	.	many	TRBJ2-7	TGTGCCAGCTCATCGAGCTCCTACGAGCAGTACTTC	CASSSSSYEQYF
TRBV27	.	.	TRBJ2-1	TGTGCCAGCAGTTACGTTGGGAGCTCCTACAATGAGCAGTTCTTC	CASSYVGSSYNEQFF
TRBV28	.	.	TRBJ2-7	TGTGCCAGCAGTCAGTACCCGGGCTTCACCTACGAGCAGTACTTC	CASSQYPGFTYEQYF